This T cell receptor (beta chain) was obtained from a study of cytotoxic CD8 clonotypes in ibrutinib-treated CLL. On the study more broadly: The patients comprised about a dozen relapsed/refractory and roughly 15 treatment-naive cases, about 18 IGHV unmutated.

With regard to this clone: Its cognate antigen is unknown.

Assay used: immunoSEQ multiplex PCR; TCRdb lists only in-frame clones, some missing. The sample lists 90,000 to 100,000 clones; 70% to 80% were seen once. General observations from the study: Clonality showed a rise at ibrutinib response that reversed toward baseline at progression.

The V end lost 7 bases, the J end lost 2 bases, and 11 bases lay between the germline ends. CDR3 size: 14 residues. The germline CDR1 and CDR2 sequences are MNHEY and SVGAGI. The sequencing here drew on PBMCs, taken after 12 months of ibrutinib treatment. V gene TRBV6-5 combines with J gene TRBJ1-4; possible D gene TRBD1, 6 bases. The source is a human donor with chronic lymphocytic leukemia. The chain's CDR3 is CASTSGQTNEKLFF. CDR3 in DNA: TGTGCCAGCACCTCCGGACAGACTAATGAAAAACTGTTTTTT.